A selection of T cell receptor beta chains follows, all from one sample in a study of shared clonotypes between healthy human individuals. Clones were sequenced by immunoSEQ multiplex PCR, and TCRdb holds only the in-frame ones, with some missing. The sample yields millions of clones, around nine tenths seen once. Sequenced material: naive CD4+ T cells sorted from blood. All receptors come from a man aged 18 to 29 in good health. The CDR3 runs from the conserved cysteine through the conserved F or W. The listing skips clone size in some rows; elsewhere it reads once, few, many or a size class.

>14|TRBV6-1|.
CASSELGGRYEQYF
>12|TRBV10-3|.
CAIAQGTDTQYF
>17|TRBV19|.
CASSFSAGDLFSYEQYF
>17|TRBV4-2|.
CASSLTGQNSGANVLTF
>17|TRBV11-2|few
CASSREPLVFSYNEQFF
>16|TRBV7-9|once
CASSLDSGGRDNEQFF
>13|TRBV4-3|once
CASSRTVTYEQYF
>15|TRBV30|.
CAWSPAPGQDNEQFF
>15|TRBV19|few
CASSIPGQGGYGYTF
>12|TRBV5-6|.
CASSWTGYGYTF